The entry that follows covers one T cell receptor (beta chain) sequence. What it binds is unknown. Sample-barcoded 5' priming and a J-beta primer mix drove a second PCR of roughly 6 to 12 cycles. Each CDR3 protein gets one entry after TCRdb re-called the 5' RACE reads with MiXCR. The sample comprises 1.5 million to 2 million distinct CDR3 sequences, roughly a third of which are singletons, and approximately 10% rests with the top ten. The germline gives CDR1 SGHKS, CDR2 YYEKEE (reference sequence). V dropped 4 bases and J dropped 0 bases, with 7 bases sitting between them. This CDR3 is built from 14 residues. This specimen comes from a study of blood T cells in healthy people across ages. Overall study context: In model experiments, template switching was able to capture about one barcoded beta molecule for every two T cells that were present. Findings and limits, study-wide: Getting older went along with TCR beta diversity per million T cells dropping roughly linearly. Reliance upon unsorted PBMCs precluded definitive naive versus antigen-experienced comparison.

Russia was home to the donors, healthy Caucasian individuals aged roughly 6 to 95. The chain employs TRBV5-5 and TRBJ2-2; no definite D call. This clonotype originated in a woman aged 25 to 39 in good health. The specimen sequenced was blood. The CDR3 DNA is TGTGCCAGCAGCCGACCAGCGAACACCGGGGAGCTGTTTTTT. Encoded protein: CASSRPANTGELFF.